Below, 8 T cell receptor beta chains from the same sample are listed, as sequenced in a study of human versus mouse CDR3 diversity and MHC coevolution. Clones were read by immunoSEQ multiplex PCR, and TCRdb kept only the in-frame ones, dropping some. This sample has about 83,000 clones; around 92% occur once, and the top ten carry less than 0.19%. Sequenced: naive CD4+ T cells from blood. This sample's subset: CD45RO-negative CD62L-positive naive CD4 T cells. The receptors originated from a person between 25 and 70 years old in good health.

A remark on this clone: The germline gene is not matched at one end of the junction; a read error may be the cause. The sample holds other DNA sequences that translate to the same CDR3. This chain links TRBV19 with TRBJ1-1; tentative D call: TRBD1 (6 bases). The CDR3 has 11 amino acids. In germline, CDR1 is LNHDA, CDR2 SQIVND (reference sequence). The CDR3 coding sequence is TGTGCCAGTCCTCGGGACACTGAAGCTTTCTTC. Translation gives CASPRDTEAFF.

This chain uses TRBV2 with TRBJ1-1, with a possible D match to TRBD1 (6 bases). Looked up from germline, CDR1 is SNHLY and CDR2 is FYNNEI. CDR3 length equals 14 residues. With 6 bases removed from V and 0 bases from J, the gap between germline ends came to 11 bases. CDR3 sequence: CASSSGQLNTEAFF. The CDR3 nucleotides are TGTGCCAGCAGCTCAGGACAGCTGAACACTGAAGCTTTCTTT.

J is TRBJ2-5 and V is TRBV5-8; TRBD1 aligns across 9 bases. V lost 5 bases, J lost 2 bases, and 10 bases stayed unmatched. The CDR3 has 16 amino acids. The V gene's germline CDR1 is SGHTS and CDR2 YDEGEE. Here the CDR3 reads CASRPQQGARQETQYF. The CDR3 nucleotides are TGTGCCAGCAGACCTCAACAGGGGGCGCGGCAAGAGACCCAGTACTTC.

V and J are TRBV28 and TRBJ1-4, with a possible D match to TRBD1 (6 bases). Looked up from germline, CDR1 is MDHEN and CDR2 is SYDVKM. Between the trimmed V and J ends, which lost 3 bases and 12 bases, there was a span of 14 bases. The CDR3 is 13 amino acids. The CDR3 spells CASSFFEGGELFF. The CDR3 DNA follows: TGTGCCAGCAGTTTCTTTGAAGGGGGGGAACTGTTTTTT.

DNA of the CDR3: TGTGCCAGTAGTTCCGGGACCTACAATGAGCAGTTCTTC. This codes for CASSSGTYNEQFF. The chain links TRBV19 to TRBJ2-1, with D possibly being TRBD2 (5 bases). CDR1 and CDR2 (germline): LNHDA, SQIVND (reference sequence). The length of the CDR3 is 13 residues. The ends were cut back, 5 bases at V and 2 bases at J, with 7 bases in the middle.

This clone was recorded only once. The chain is built from TRBV19 and TRBJ2-5; a possible D gene is TRBD1 (5 bases). The CDR3 is made up of 14 amino acids. Trimming shortened V by 3 bases and J by 0 bases, and 8 bases separated the two germline ends. Germline CDR1 reads LNHDA; CDR2 reads SQIVND (reference sequence). The DNA for the CDR3 is TGTGCCAGTAGTATGGTCAGGGACCAAGAGACCCAGTACTTC. Protein product: CASSMVRDQETQYF.

The rearrangement uses TRBV2 and TRBJ2-1; 13 bases are a match to TRBD2. The CDR3 has 18 residues. Germline CDR1 and CDR2: SNHLY and FYNNEI. Trimming at V came to 1 base and at J to 12 bases, leaving 15 bases not matched to a gene. This CDR3 is CASSEGTGTSGTSNRQFF. CDR3 bases: TGTGCCAGCAGTGAAGGGACGGGGACTAGCGGGACTTCCAATAGGCAGTTCTTC.

In its sample, this clone was seen once. The chain employs TRBV6-5 and TRBJ1-1; tentatively, D is TRBD1 (5 bases). In germline, CDR1 is MNHEY, CDR2 SVGAGI. The CDR3 contains 15 residues. V was clipped by 4 bases and J by 4 bases, with 16 bases between them. The CDR3 region is CASSSWGVRGTEAFF. CDR3 in DNA: TGTGCCAGCAGTTCATGGGGGGTTCGAGGCACTGAAGCTTTCTTT.